What follows is one T cell receptor (beta chain) and its context. Its antigen is not identified. The sample carries other DNA sequences with the same CDR3. The PCR ran on 60 Vbeta and 13 Jbeta primers. Assay: immunoSEQ multiplex PCR; the TCRdb copy retains only in-frame clones and omits some. The sample holds 170,000 or so clones; roughly four fifths are singletons and the top ten take 0.5% to 0.55%. The data originate from a study of cytomegalovirus exposure and HLA in healthy donors. Study observations and caveats: An Asian-associated ancestry cluster reportedly showed fewer N-insertions than the roughly 600-donor mean in a later analysis.

The junction had 3 bases not matched to a gene; V was cut back by 1 base and J by 6 bases. The germline V gene has CDR1 SGHDN and CDR2 FVKESK. The CDR3 covers 14 residues. The chain combines TRBV14 with TRBJ1-5, with 7 nucleotides matching TRBD1. The material sequenced was PBMCs. The sequence was collected from a woman in her forties or fifties in good health and CMV-seronegative. The CDR3 sequence: CASSQGDRGQPQHF. In DNA form, the CDR3 reads TGTGCCAGCAGCCAAGGGGACAGAGGTCAGCCCCAGCATTTT.